This T cell receptor (beta chain) was observed in a study of cytomegalovirus exposure and HLA in healthy donors. Looking at the study overall: It was reported in a later analysis that the same platform had been used for the roughly 130 validation repertoires as for the roughly 670 first-cohort repertoires.

Between the trimmed V and J ends, which lost 0 bases and 6 bases, there was a span of 20 bases. This CDR3 has 18 amino acids. Looked up from germline, CDR1 is ENHRY and CDR2 is SYGVKD. Study-level points and caveats: Three CMV-associated chains were confirmed in vitro to be specific for CMV antigens. Researchers catalogued some 160 TCR beta chains as cytomegalovirus-associated.

This clone was seen once. The target antigen is unknown. The donors were members of the roughly 130-subject validation cohort (separate from the approximately 650-subject first cohort). TCRdb keeps only in-frame clones here, not all; method: immunoSEQ multiplex PCR. The sample has approximately 150,000 clones, about 87% seen once. The sequence was collected from a man aged 18 to 30 in good health and CMV-seropositive. The chain uses TRBV10-3 and TRBJ1-4; possibly TRBD1 for D (6 bases). Source material: PBMCs. The CDR3 DNA sequence: TGTGCCATCAGTGAGTCGGGTAACAGGGCCCTCTGGGATGAAAAACTGTTTTTT. This codes for CAISESGNRALWDEKLFF.